The 18 T cell receptor beta chains presented below share a single source sample, sequenced in a study of CD8 T cells in Susac syndrome (dated by TCRdb to between 2019 and 2020). Library preparation used the immunoSEQ multiplex PCR assay. RNA was extracted using the RNeasy kit, and roughly 0.45 to 1 microgram was reverse transcribed with random hexamers. In-frame beta chains were kept once TCRdb had trimmed the public reads at Q25 with fastp and called clones with MiXCR. Rows with a matching CDR3 protein are joined into one entry that keeps the most common DNA and genes. In all, the sample holds 160,000 or so distinct CDR3 sequences, and about 90% of those were seen once. The ten biggest clones cover under 0.085% of the sample. The material sequenced was CD4+ T cells from PBMCs. The receptors were sampled from a human donor in good health.

V is TRBV4-1 and J is TRBJ2-5; 8 bases line up with TRBD2. CDR1 is MGHRA, CDR2 YSYEKL, per germline. Trimming at V came to 3 bases and at J to 1 base, leaving 16 bases not matched to a gene. The CDR3 runs 19 residues. For the CDR3, the DNA is TGCGCCAGCAGCCATCCTCTTAGGGGCCAGCGGGAGCGCCAAGAGACCCAGTACTTC. Translation gives CASSHPLRGQRERQETQYF.

The chain employs TRBV9 and TRBJ2-1; 7 nucleotides agree with TRBD2. J was trimmed by 6 bases and V by 3 bases; bases with no gene match: 3. The CDR3 has 13 residues. Per the germline V gene, CDR1 is SGDLS and CDR2 is YYNGEE. The chain's CDR3 is CASSAGLSNEQFF. The CDR3 DNA reads as TGTGCCAGCAGCGCGGGACTATCCAATGAGCAGTTCTTC.

The V gene is TRBV29-1, the J gene TRBJ2-3, with D unclear. This CDR3 spans 15 amino acids. CDR1 is SQVTM, CDR2 ANQGSEA, per germline. With 7 bases removed from V and 1 base from J, the gap between germline ends came to 18 bases. The CDR3: CSACGPPFGTDTQYF. The CDR3 nucleotides read TGCAGCGCATGTGGGCCACCTTTCGGCACAGATACGCAGTATTTT.

The chain couples TRBV27 to TRBJ2-3; D perhaps matches TRBD2 (7 bases). The CDR3 has 16 amino acids. The V and J ends lost 3 bases and 4 bases respectively, with 17 bases between them. From germline, CDR1 is MNHEY and CDR2 SMNVEV (reference sequence). The CDR3 sequence is CASSLEGGPRADTQYF. CDR3 DNA sequence: TGTGCCAGCAGTTTGGAGGGGGGGCCGCGGGCAGATACGCAGTATTTT.

The chain joins TRBV12-3 or TRBV12-4 to TRBJ2-7, with 12 positions matching TRBD1. This CDR3 is 16 amino acids long. V lost 5 bases, J lost 4 bases, and 9 bases stayed unmatched. CDR3 DNA: TGTGCCAGCAGTCCGGGGGTGGGACAGGGGGCGTACGAGCAGTACTTC. Translating gives CASSPGVGQGAYEQYF.

This chain uses TRBV7-9 with TRBJ1-4; D unclear. This CDR3 region has 12 residues. Looked up from germline, CDR1 is SEHNR and CDR2 is FQNEAQ (reference sequence). CDR3 DNA: TGTGTAGCGGTTTCAACTAATGAAAAACTGTTTTTT. Its translation: CVAVSTNEKLFF.

The chain uses TRBV5-4 and TRBJ1-2, with a possible D match to TRBD1 (5 bases). This CDR3 region has 13 residues. Germline-derived CDR1 and CDR2 are SGHNT and YYREEE (reference sequence). The V and J ends lost 6 bases and 4 bases respectively, with 13 bases between them. The DNA of the CDR3 is TGTGCCAGCAAAACGGGACCGTTCTATGGCTACACCTTC. It translates to CASKTGPFYGYTF.

The rearrangement joins TRBV12-3 or TRBV12-4 to TRBJ1-2; TRBD1 aligns across 8 bases. The CDR3 extends over 16 amino acids. Unmatched junction bases numbered 13, after V lost 4 bases and J lost 6 bases. For the CDR3, the DNA is TGTGCCAGCAGTTGGGGAGACAGGGGAAGTATCGATGGCTACACCTTC. Translation gives CASSWGDRGSIDGYTF.

This clonotype has just one count. The J gene is TRBJ2-6, the V gene TRBV29-1; D may be TRBD2 (5 bases). This CDR3 has 14 residues. The V gene's germline CDR1 is SQVTM and CDR2 ANQGSEA. The V gene lost 6 bases and the J gene lost 4 bases, with 13 bases spanning the gap. The DNA for the CDR3 is TGCAGCGTCGCCAACTCGGGGGGGGCCAACGTCCTGACTTTC. It specifies CSVANSGGANVLTF.

This chain connects TRBV19 to TRBJ1-2, with D possibly being TRBD1 (6 bases). Germline V CDR1 and CDR2: LNHDA, SQIVND (reference sequence). The CDR3 extends over 15 amino acids. With 1 base removed from V and 4 bases from J, the gap between germline ends came to 13 bases. The CDR3 sequence: CASSIGGGQSYGYTF. DNA of the CDR3: TGTGCCAGTAGTATAGGCGGGGGGCAAAGCTATGGCTACACCTTC.

J is TRBJ2-1 and V is TRBV5-1; D is tentatively TRBD1 or TRBD2 (5 bases each). This CDR3 contains 14 residues. The germline CDR1 and CDR2 sequences are SGHRS and YFSETQ. V shed 2 bases and J shed 7 bases, with 13 bases lying between them. CDR3 DNA sequence: TGCGCCAGCAGCTTTTTGGGGGTCGGGAATGAGCAGTTCTTC. This sequence encodes CASSFLGVGNEQFF. Complete variable domain (other parts from reference TRBV5-1 and TRBJ2-1): KAGVTQTPRYLIKTRGQQVTLSCSPISGHRSVSWYQQTPGQGLQFLFEYFSETQRNKGNFPGRFSGRQFSNSRSEMNVSTLELGDSALYLCASSFLGVGNEQFFGPGTRLTVL.

CDR3 amino acids: CSAIDTNNQPQHF. In DNA, the CDR3 is TGCAGTGCAATCGACACCAACAATCAGCCCCAGCATTTT. V usage is TRBV20-1 and J usage is TRBJ1-5; D uncertain. V was shortened by 6 bases and J by 3 bases, with 12 bases between the two germline ends. The germline V gene encodes CDR1 DFQATT and CDR2 SNEGSKA (reference sequence). This CDR3 region has 13 residues.

V is TRBV3-1 and J is TRBJ2-5; 12 bases are shared with TRBD2. In germline, CDR1 is LGHDT, CDR2 YNNKEL (reference sequence). V shed 1 base, J shed 4 bases, and the junction held 7 bases outside the gene matches. CDR3 length: 17 residues. The CDR3 loop reads CASSQGLAGVIRETQYF. The CDR3 DNA follows: TGTGCCAGCAGCCAAGGACTAGCGGGAGTGATCCGAGAGACCCAGTACTTC.

The chain couples TRBV28 to TRBJ2-2; 7 nucleotides agree with TRBD1. The junction had 8 bases not matched to a gene; V was cut back by 5 bases and J by 5 bases. Germline assignment: CDR1 MDHEN and CDR2 SYDVKM. There are 15 residues in the CDR3. The CDR3 bases are TGTGCCAGCAGTCCCTCCGACAGGGCTACCGGGGAGCTGTTTTTT. It codes for CASSPSDRATGELFF. The entire variable domain, with the rest obtained from reference TRBV28 and TRBJ2-2, is as follows: DVKVTQSSRYLVKRTGEKVFLECVQDMDHENMFWYRQDPGLGLRLIYFSYDVKMKEKGDIPEGYSVSREKKERFSLILESASTNQTSMYLCASSPSDRATGELFFGEGSRLTVL.

The rearrangement uses TRBV30 and TRBJ2-5; D uncertain. This CDR3 has 14 residues. Between the trimmed V and J ends, which lost 2 bases and 1 base, there was a span of 11 bases. Germline V gene sequence: CDR1 GTSNPN, CDR2 SVGIG (reference sequence). CDR3 region: CAWSREAIQETQYF. DNA of the CDR3: TGTGCCTGGAGTAGGGAAGCGATCCAAGAGACCCAGTACTTC.

This chain joins TRBV5-1 and TRBJ2-7, with a tentative D call TRBD1 (5 bases). Trimming removed 3 bases from V and 0 bases from J, with 13 bases in between. The CDR3 totals 15 residues. CDR1 and CDR2 (germline): SGHRS, YFSETQ. CDR3 DNA: TGCGCCAGCAGCTCCACAGGTCTTAGCTCCTACGAGCAGTACTTC. Translating it yields CASSSTGLSSYEQYF.

V and J are TRBV20-1 and TRBJ1-2, with D perhaps matching TRBD1 (6 bases). In germline, CDR1 is DFQATT, CDR2 SNEGSKA (reference sequence). Deletions cut 6 bases from V and 5 bases from J, with 16 bases between. This CDR3 has 13 amino acids. The CDR3 region is CSAKGDRDYGYTF. The CDR3 coding sequence is TGCAGTGCAAAGGGGGACCGGGATTATGGCTACACCTTC.

The chain links TRBV5-6 to TRBJ2-1, with 9 bases fitting TRBD2. CDR1 SGHDT and CDR2 YYEEEE come from the germline V gene. Trimming took 7 bases from V and 6 from J; bases not matched to a gene: 11. The length of the CDR3 is 15 residues. CDR3 residues: CASSSSGKTSNEQFF. CDR3 in DNA: TGTGCCAGCTCCTCTAGCGGGAAGACTTCCAATGAGCAGTTCTTC.